This T cell receptor beta chain was captured in a study of cytotoxic CD8 clonotypes in ibrutinib-treated CLL. The CDR3 has 17 residues. V was clipped by 4 bases and J by 0 bases; unmatched bases: 8. CDR1 is MDHEN and CDR2 is SYDVKM in the germline V gene. Assay: immunoSEQ multiplex PCR; the TCRdb copy retains only in-frame clones and omits some. The repertoire includes 70,000 to 80,000 clones, 75% to 90% of them detected once, and around 36% sits in the top ten. This sequence joins TRBV28 and TRBJ2-5; 10 bases are a match to TRBD1. The input for sequencing was PBMCs, taken after 24 months of ibrutinib treatment. This clonotype originated in a human donor with chronic lymphocytic leukemia. This CDR3 reads CASSSLPGTGDQETQYF. Written as DNA, the CDR3 is TGTGCCAGCAGTTCCCTCCCCGGGACAGGGGACCAAGAGACCCAGTACTTC.